The 29 T cell receptor beta chains given below trace back to one sample, sequenced in a study of blood T cell repertoires in COVID-19. The method was immunoSEQ multiplex PCR; TCRdb's version includes in-frame clones alone and lacks a portion of them. Here the sample spans under 100,000 clones, 85% being singletons. The sequenced sample consisted of peripheral blood. Receptors were obtained from a man aged 45-65 years with acute or convalescent COVID-19.

The rearrangement uses TRBV5-4 and TRBJ1-1; the match to TRBD1 covers 9 bases. Germline assignment: CDR1 SGHNT and CDR2 YYREEE (reference sequence). The V and J ends lost 1 base and 3 bases, in that order; junction bases with no gene match: 1. The CDR3 has 14 residues. As DNA, the CDR3 is TGTGCCAGCAGCTTGCGGGACAGGGACACTGAAGCTTTCTTT. It encodes CASSLRDRDTEAFF.

The rearrangement joins TRBV7-3 to TRBJ2-3, with 9 positions matching TRBD2. The J segment lost 0 bases and the V segment lost 1 base, leaving 8 bases of the junction unmatched. The CDR3 totals 18 residues. Germline values: CDR1 SGHTA, CDR2 FQGTGA. The CDR3 is CASSLMGASGTSTDTQYF. The CDR3 DNA sequence: TGTGCCAGCAGCTTAATGGGCGCTAGCGGGACTAGCACAGATACGCAGTATTTT.

The gene calls are TRBV19 and TRBJ2-7; 11 nucleotides agree with TRBD1. This CDR3 contains 15 residues. CDR1 LNHDA and CDR2 SQIVND come from the germline V gene (reference sequence). Trimming cost V 5 bases and J 2 bases; bases outside gene matches: 5. Written as DNA, the CDR3 is TGTGCCAGTAGTGTTGGGACAGGGGGGACCTACGAGCAGTACTTC. This translates into CASSVGTGGTYEQYF.

This sequence joins TRBV4-3 and TRBJ2-2; 12 bases match TRBD2. The germline V gene has CDR1 LGHNA and CDR2 YSLEER. Germline trimming cut 0 bases from V and 5 bases from J; bases unmatched to any gene: 1. The CDR3 totals 16 residues. CDR3 amino acids: CASSQELAGGTGELFF. CDR3 bases: TGCGCCAGCAGCCAAGAACTAGCGGGAGGAACCGGGGAGCTGTTTTTT.

The rearrangement links TRBV28 to TRBJ2-5; TRBD2 might be the D (6 bases). CDR1 and CDR2 (germline): MDHEN, SYDVKM. The CDR3 is 13 amino acids. The V and J ends lost 5 bases and 5 bases respectively, with 12 bases between them. The DNA of the CDR3 is TGTGCCAGCAGTCACTGGGAGGACGAGACCCAGTACTTC. Its translation is CASSHWEDETQYF.

This chain links TRBV7-2 with TRBJ1-5; possible D gene TRBD1, 5 bases. Germline loops: CDR1 SGHTA, CDR2 FQGNSA. There are 13 residues in the CDR3. V lost 5 bases to trimming and J lost 3 bases, with 8 bases between them. The CDR3 reads CASSPDNNQPQHF. DNA of the CDR3: TGTGCCAGCAGCCCGGACAACAATCAGCCCCAGCATTTT.

A single count supports this clone. The chain has TRBV12-3 or TRBV12-4 and TRBJ2-1, with a possible D match to TRBD1 (5 bases). The ends were cut back, 6 bases at V and 14 bases at J, with 14 bases in the middle. This CDR3 region has 11 residues. The CDR3 sequence is CASSTLGAEFF. DNA of the CDR3: TGTGCCAGCAGCACCCTAGGGGCTGAGTTCTTC.

This clone was detected only a few times. This chain connects TRBV6-4 to TRBJ2-7; TRBD1 matches at 10 bases. This CDR3 has 14 residues. The germline V gene has CDR1 MRHNA and CDR2 SNTAGT. The trim removed 6 bases at V and 5 bases at J, leaving 7 bases unmatched. This chain's CDR3 is CASRWDRGRHEQYF. The CDR3 DNA follows: TGTGCCAGCAGGTGGGACAGGGGACGTCACGAGCAGTACTTC.

This CDR3 is CAISGGPSGGTQYF. CDR3 DNA: TGTGCCATCAGTGGGGGACCTTCCGGGGGGACCCAGTACTTC. This chain uses TRBV10-3 with TRBJ2-5; tentative D call: TRBD2 (6 bases). The germline CDR1 and CDR2 sequences are ENHRY and SYGVKD. The CDR3 is made up of 14 amino acids. V was cut by 4 bases and J by 7 bases, with 16 bases left in between.

The chain joins TRBV7-2 to TRBJ2-7, with TRBD2 matching 12 bases. The CDR3 is 15 residues long. V lost 6 bases and J lost 4; bases outside the gene matches: 7. From germline, CDR1 is SGHTA and CDR2 FQGNSA. The CDR3 spells CASRLAGGQQYEQYF. CDR3 in DNA: TGTGCCAGCAGACTAGCGGGGGGACAACAATACGAGCAGTACTTC.

The chain employs TRBV7-8 and TRBJ1-1, with 7 nucleotides matching TRBD1. Per the germline V gene, CDR1 is SGHVS and CDR2 is FQNEAQ. The CDR3 is made up of 18 amino acids. The trim removed 5 bases at V and 5 bases at J, leaving 20 bases unmatched. The CDR3 region has the DNA TGTGCCAGCAGCCCCACCACAGGGGCGCAAGGAACGAGGACTGAAGCTTTCTTT. This encodes CASSPTTGAQGTRTEAFF.

The CDR3, as DNA: TGTGCCAGCAGTTACACAGGCTACGAGCAGTACTTC. Translating it yields CASSYTGYEQYF. This rearrangement joins TRBV6-2 or TRBV6-3 to TRBJ2-7, with a possible D match to TRBD1 (5 bases). CDR1 MNHEY and CDR2 SVGEGT come from the germline V gene. V lost 2 bases, J lost 3 bases, and 5 bases lay in between. The CDR3 spans 12 residues.

The rearrangement uses TRBV4-2 and TRBJ1-2, with D possibly TRBD1 on 6 matching bases. The CDR3 runs 15 residues. Trimming took 2 bases from V and 2 from J, leaving 12 bases between them. In germline, CDR1 is LGHNA, CDR2 YNFKEQ. The CDR3: CASSQPGHVNYGYTF. CDR3 DNA sequence: TGTGCCAGCAGCCAACCGGGACACGTAAACTATGGCTACACCTTC.

This clone is a singleton in its sample. The chain is built from TRBV5-1 and TRBJ2-5, with D tentatively TRBD1 (7 bases). Germline V CDR1 and CDR2: SGHRS, YFSETQ. V dropped 2 bases and J dropped 5 bases, with 16 bases sitting between them. The CDR3 runs 15 residues. CDR3 sequence (DNA): TGCGCCAGCAGCTTAACAGGGGCCAGCGGGGAGACCCAGTACTTC. This codes for CASSLTGASGETQYF.

The chain has TRBV9 and TRBJ1-1; unclear D gene. CDR1 and CDR2 (germline): SGDLS, YYNGEE. V shed 3 bases and J shed 3 bases, with 15 bases lying between them. The CDR3 length is 15 residues. The CDR3 DNA reads as TGTGCCAGCAGCGGCGGAGGTCCAAGTCACACTGAAGCTTTCTTT. As protein: CASSGGGPSHTEAFF.

This chain joins TRBV3-1 (or the pseudogene TRBV3-2) and TRBJ2-2; D gene ambiguous. V dropped 3 bases and J dropped 6 bases, with 11 bases sitting between them. CDR3 length equals 14 residues. CDR1 and CDR2 from the germline V gene are LGHDT and YNNKEL (reference sequence). The CDR3 coding sequence is TGTGCCAGCAGCCAGGCACAATTGGCCGGGGAGCTGTTTTTT. Translating gives CASSQAQLAGELFF.

The chain recombines TRBV7-2 with TRBJ2-5, with D perhaps TRBD2 (7 bases). Looked up from germline, CDR1 is SGHTA and CDR2 is FQGNSA. The CDR3 is made up of 14 amino acids. V was shortened by 5 bases and J by 1 base, with 11 bases between the two germline ends. The CDR3 protein is CASSRAGAQETQYF. DNA for the CDR3: TGTGCCAGCAGCCGGGCGGGGGCCCAAGAGACCCAGTACTTC.

This clone was detected only a few times. The chain combines TRBV29-1 with TRBJ2-3; D unclear. V lost 5 bases and J lost 0, with 9 bases in between. CDR1 SQVTM and CDR2 ANQGSEA come from the germline V gene. The CDR3 loop spans 13 amino acids. CDR3 in DNA: TGCAGCGTTTGCGTCCTAAGCACAGATACGCAGTATTTT. It translates to CSVCVLSTDTQYF.

The genes are TRBV5-6 and TRBJ2-7; 9 positions match TRBD1. This CDR3 contains 15 residues. CDR1 and CDR2 from the germline V gene are SGHDT and YYEEEE. Germline trimming cut 4 bases from V and 4 bases from J; bases unmatched to any gene: 9. CDR3 sequence reads: CASSLVDRGVYEQYF. The CDR3 region has the DNA TGTGCCAGCAGCCTTGTGGACAGGGGAGTATACGAGCAGTACTTC.

The chain carries TRBV5-4 and TRBJ2-7; 12 bases fit TRBD2. The CDR3 length is 16 residues. Germline V gene data show CDR1 as SGHNT and CDR2 as YYREEE (reference sequence). After removal of 4 bases from V and 3 bases from J, the junction contained 8 bases not matched to a gene. CDR3 sequence (DNA): TGTGCCAGCAGCCCGGGACTAGCGGGTGGGGGCTACGAGCAGTACTTC. Translation gives CASSPGLAGGGYEQYF.

The genes are TRBV18 and TRBJ2-1; 11 bases line up with TRBD2. V lost 4 bases, J lost 0 bases, and 5 bases stayed unmatched. The CDR3 runs to 17 residues. In germline, CDR1 is KGHSH, CDR2 LQKENI. This CDR3 reads CASSRVAGGPSYNEQFF. The DNA for the CDR3 is TGTGCCAGCTCACGCGTAGCGGGGGGGCCCTCCTACAATGAGCAGTTCTTC.

This chain uses TRBV28 with TRBJ1-1; no clear D gene. CDR3 length equals 13 residues. Trimming removed 6 bases from V and 11 bases from J, with 19 bases in between. The germline CDR1 and CDR2 sequences are MDHEN and SYDVKM. CDR3 nucleotides: TGTGCCAGCAGCGCCTTCGTTAACAGTGGGGCTTTCTTT. Protein sequence: CASSAFVNSGAFF.

The gene calls are TRBV11-2 and TRBJ2-7, with D perhaps matching TRBD1 (5 bases). V was pared by 4 bases and J by 6 bases, with 13 bases between. Germline assignment: CDR1 SGHAT and CDR2 FQNNGV. The length of the CDR3 is 13 residues. CDR3 amino acids: CASSSSRGAEQYF. The CDR3 coding sequence is TGTGCCAGCAGCTCCTCAAGGGGCGCCGAGCAGTACTTC.

Written as DNA, the CDR3 is TGTGCCAGCAGTTACTCGACTGCAACTAATGAAAAACTGTTTTTT. Its translation: CASSYSTATNEKLFF. The chain carries TRBV6-5 and TRBJ1-4, with D unresolved. CDR3 length: 15 residues. The germline V gene has CDR1 MNHEY and CDR2 SVGAGI. V dropped 0 bases and J dropped 0 bases, with 5 bases sitting between them.

CDR3 amino acids: CASSQTPLGVGGELFF. The DNA of the CDR3 is TGTGCCAGCAGCCAGACCCCGTTGGGAGTAGGCGGGGAGCTGTTTTTT. The chain joins TRBV5-5 to TRBJ2-2, with a weak D call TRBD2 (5 bases). CDR1 and CDR2 from the germline V gene are SGHKS and YYEKEE (reference sequence). V lost 4 bases and J 7 bases, leaving 20 bases between the germline ends. This CDR3 has 16 residues.

The J gene is TRBJ2-1, the V gene TRBV5-4; tentative D call: TRBD1 (6 bases). With 3 bases removed from V and 3 bases from J, the gap between germline ends came to 10 bases. CDR1 is SGHNT, CDR2 YYREEE, per germline (reference sequence). CDR3 length equals 14 residues. For the CDR3, the DNA is TGTGCCAGCAGCTATGAGACAGGCTACAATGAGCAGTTCTTC. As protein: CASSYETGYNEQFF.

The genes are TRBV11-2 and TRBJ2-1, with D perhaps matching TRBD1 (5 bases). The ends were cut back, 0 bases at V and 6 bases at J, with 15 bases in the middle. CDR1 and CDR2 from the germline V gene are SGHAT and FQNNGV. The CDR3 loop spans 16 amino acids. This CDR3 is CASSLDPGPRGNEQFF. The DNA of the CDR3 is TGTGCCAGCAGCTTAGATCCAGGGCCCCGTGGCAATGAGCAGTTCTTC.

The chain has TRBV5-8 and TRBJ1-5; D perhaps matches TRBD1 (6 bases). CDR3 length: 16 residues. Germline V gene data show CDR1 as SGHTS and CDR2 as YDEGEE. Trimming pared 4 bases from V and 1 base from J, leaving 15 bases between. The CDR3 DNA reads TGTGCCAGCAGCCGGAGGACAGTCGGGAGCAATCAGCCCCAGCATTTT. It translates to CASSRRTVGSNQPQHF.

The chain has TRBV6-6 and TRBJ2-4; TRBD1 might be the D (6 bases). The germline V gene has CDR1 MNHNY and CDR2 SVGAGI (reference sequence). V lost 5 bases and J 0 bases, leaving 14 bases between the germline ends. The CDR3 spans 16 residues. CDR3 protein: CASSPPQGVAKNIQYF. The CDR3 nucleotides read TGTGCCAGCAGTCCGCCACAGGGAGTAGCCAAAAACATTCAGTACTTC.